This TCR beta chain came from a study of T cell changes during pregnancy in multiple sclerosis. Data came from immunoSEQ multiplex PCR; TCRdb stores just in-frame clones and leaves some out. This sample has more than 50,000 clones, with roughly nine tenths found just once. The starting material was CD4+ T cells from peripheral blood mononuclear cells, obtained after pregnancy. The TCR was taken from a female donor in good health, enrolled as a control in a pregnancy study.

As DNA, the CDR3 is TGTGCCTCGGGACAACAGGAGAACACTGAAGCTTTCTTT. As protein: CASGQQENTEAFF. The V call is TRBV10-3, the J call TRBJ1-1; possibly TRBD1 for D (6 bases). Germline CDR1 ENHRY, CDR2 SYGVKD. The CDR3 is made up of 13 amino acids. Trimming left V 11 bases short and J 1 base short, with 14 bases between.